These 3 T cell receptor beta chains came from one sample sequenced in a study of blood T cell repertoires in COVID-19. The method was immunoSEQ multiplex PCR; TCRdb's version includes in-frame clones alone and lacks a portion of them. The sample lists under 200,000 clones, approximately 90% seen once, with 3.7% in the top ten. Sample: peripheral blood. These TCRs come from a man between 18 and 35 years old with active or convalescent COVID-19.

The CDR3 is CASSPRQVGTEAFF. DNA for the CDR3: TGTGCCAGCAGCCCCCGACAGGTCGGCACTGAAGCTTTCTTT. The chain combines TRBV7-9 with TRBJ1-1, with D tentatively TRBD1 (6 bases). The germline gives CDR1 SEHNR, CDR2 FQNEAQ (reference sequence). Trimming stripped 5 bases from V and 4 bases from J, with 14 bases between. The CDR3 sequence is 14 residues long.

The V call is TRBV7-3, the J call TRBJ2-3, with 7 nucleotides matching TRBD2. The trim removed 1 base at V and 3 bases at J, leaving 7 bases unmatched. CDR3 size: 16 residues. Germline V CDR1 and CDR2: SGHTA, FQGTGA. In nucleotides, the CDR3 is TGTGCCAGCAGCTTAATGGCGGGAGCCTTGACAGATACGCAGTATTTT. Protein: CASSLMAGALTDTQYF.

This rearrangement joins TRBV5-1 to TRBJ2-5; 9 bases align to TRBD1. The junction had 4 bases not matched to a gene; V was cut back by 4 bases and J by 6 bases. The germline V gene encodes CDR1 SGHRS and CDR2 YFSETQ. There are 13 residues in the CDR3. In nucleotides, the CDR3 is TGCGCCAGCAGCGGTGACAGGGGGAAGACCCAGTACTTC. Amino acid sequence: CASSGDRGKTQYF.